A single sample is the source of the 23 T cell receptor beta chains below, sequenced in a study of CD8+ T cells in alopecia areata. RNA, once extracted, was reverse transcribed into cDNA for use as the sequencing template. Here immunoSEQ multiplex PCR was the method, and the copy in TCRdb shows in-frame clones only, minus some. Altogether over 70,000 clones are present, around 65% being singletons, with the ten largest covering around 20%. Treatment denoted: oral pan-JAK inhibitor, 5-10 mg twice daily. Sequencing was performed on CD8+ T cells sorted from blood, taken at week 24, from a patient treated with tofacitinib. These receptors came from a human donor with alopecia areata.

The V and J genes are TRBV4-2 and TRBJ2-3; D might be TRBD1 (5 bases). The CDR3 is 16 amino acids. Germline loops: CDR1 LGHNA, CDR2 YNFKEQ. V was trimmed by 2 bases and J by 6 bases, leaving 18 bases between them. The CDR3 protein is CASSQPGTGTLDTQYF. CDR3 nucleotides: TGTGCCAGCAGCCAACCAGGTACAGGCACCTTGGATACGCAGTATTTT.

The chain carries TRBV19 and TRBJ1-2; maybe TRBD1 (5 bases). CDR1 and CDR2 from the germline V gene are LNHDA and SQIVND (reference sequence). The V gene lost 0 bases and the J gene lost 2 bases, with 13 bases spanning the gap. The CDR3 contains 16 residues. The CDR3 loop is CASSIDFPTENYGYTF. In DNA, the CDR3 is TGTGCCAGTAGTATAGATTTCCCGACAGAGAACTATGGCTACACCTTC.

The J gene is TRBJ2-7, the V gene TRBV4-1; 8 nucleotides agree with TRBD2. The CDR3 length is 17 residues. Trimming cost V 2 bases and J 0 bases; bases outside gene matches: 9. The germline CDR1 and CDR2 sequences are MGHRA and YSYEKL. The CDR3 loop reads CASSQNQIAGSSYEQYF. The CDR3 coding sequence is TGCGCCAGCAGCCAAAATCAGATAGCGGGGAGCTCCTACGAGCAGTACTTC.

The chain couples TRBV5-1 to TRBJ2-3; 10 bases are a match to TRBD1. Germline CDR1 is SGHRS and CDR2 is YFSETQ. This CDR3 spans 18 amino acids. V lost 0 bases and J lost 2; bases outside the gene matches: 9. The chain's CDR3 is CASSLERDRGPHTDTQYF. DNA of the CDR3: TGCGCCAGCAGCTTGGAAAGGGACAGGGGACCACACACAGATACGCAGTATTTT.

The rearrangement uses TRBV27 and TRBJ2-7; D gene unclear. V shed 2 bases and J shed 2 bases, with 10 bases lying between them. The CDR3 has 14 residues. From germline, CDR1 is MNHEY and CDR2 SMNVEV (reference sequence). The CDR3: CASSLSVQTYEQYF. CDR3 DNA: TGTGCCAGCAGTTTAAGCGTCCAGACCTACGAGCAGTACTTC.

This chain uses TRBV5-1 with TRBJ2-1, with unresolved D. CDR3 length: 13 residues. The germline V gene has CDR1 SGHRS and CDR2 YFSETQ. Between the trimmed V and J ends, which lost 0 bases and 5 bases, there was a span of 6 bases. This CDR3 is CASSLAGHNEQFF. The CDR3 region has the DNA TGCGCCAGCAGCTTGGCCGGCCACAATGAGCAGTTCTTC.

The chain is built from TRBV2 and TRBJ2-1; D assignment may be TRBD1 or TRBD2 (5 bases each). V gave up 8 bases and J gave up 10 bases, with 18 bases separating them. Germline V gene lookup returns CDR1 SNHLY and CDR2 FYNNEI. CDR3 length: 13 residues. CDR3 in DNA: TGTGCCAGCCTTTGGGGCCTAGCCTCCGAGCAGTTCTTC. It codes for CASLWGLASEQFF.

There are a few counts of this clone. The chain couples TRBV7-8 to TRBJ2-7, with D uncertain. Germline lookup yields CDR1 SGHVS and CDR2 FQNEAQ. CDR3 size: 12 residues. V lost 3 bases, J lost 4 bases, and 7 bases lay in between. The CDR3 region has the DNA TGTGCCAGCAGCTTGCCCGCTTACGAGCAGTACTTC. This sequence encodes CASSLPAYEQYF.

The chain recombines TRBV11-2 with TRBJ1-2; possible D gene TRBD1, 6 bases. V lost 6 bases to trimming and J lost 5 bases, with 16 bases between them. Germline V CDR1 and CDR2: SGHAT, FQNNGV. The CDR3 has 14 amino acids. The CDR3 loop is CASSLETGYYGYTF. The CDR3 DNA is TGTGCCAGCAGTTTGGAGACAGGTTATTATGGCTACACCTTC.

J is TRBJ2-1 and V is TRBV5-1; 7 positions agree with TRBD2. Unmatched junction bases numbered 5, after V lost 7 bases and J lost 4 bases. Germline CDR1 SGHRS, CDR2 YFSETQ. The length of the CDR3 is 13 residues. This CDR3 reads CASLGSGYNEQFF. CDR3 bases: TGCGCCAGCTTAGGTAGCGGGTACAATGAGCAGTTCTTC.

This clone was observed a few times. The V and J genes are TRBV9 and TRBJ2-5; a possible D gene is TRBD1 (6 bases). Germline V gene sequence: CDR1 SGDLS, CDR2 YYNGEE. The CDR3 extends over 12 amino acids. Trimming took off 3 bases at V and 7 bases at J, with 10 bases between the two ends. The CDR3: CASSGEGGTQYF. In DNA, the CDR3 is TGTGCCAGCAGCGGAGAAGGGGGGACCCAGTACTTC.

The V and J genes are TRBV30 and TRBJ1-5; 10 positions match TRBD1. CDR3 length equals 15 residues. CDR1 is GTSNPN and CDR2 is SVGIG in the germline V gene (reference sequence). The J segment lost 8 bases and the V segment lost 0 bases, leaving 7 bases of the junction unmatched. The CDR3 bases are TGTGCCTGGAGTGTACTGAGGGACAGGGGTGAGCCCCAGCATTTT. This codes for CAWSVLRDRGEPQHF.

The chain uses TRBV5-4 and TRBJ2-7; maybe TRBD2 (5 bases). CDR1 is SGHNT and CDR2 is YYREEE in the germline V gene (reference sequence). The CDR3 has 17 residues. V gave up 4 bases and J gave up 0 bases, with 20 bases separating them. CDR3 sequence (DNA): TGTGCCAGCAGCCAAGGAGGCTCGGAGGCTCCCTCCTACGAGCAGTACTTC. This codes for CASSQGGSEAPSYEQYF.

The V and J genes are TRBV29-1 and TRBJ1-1; TRBD1 is a possible D gene (5 bases). Germline assignment: CDR1 SQVTM and CDR2 ANQGSEA. The CDR3 runs 15 residues. Deletions cut 4 bases from V and 0 bases from J, with 15 bases between. CDR3 sequence reads: CSVAPATVLNTEAFF. The CDR3 DNA follows: TGCAGCGTTGCCCCCGCGACAGTATTGAACACTGAAGCTTTCTTT.

V usage is TRBV7-9 and J usage is TRBJ1-5; maybe TRBD1 (6 bases). Trimming removed 5 bases from V and 4 bases from J, with 12 bases in between. The CDR3 sequence is 14 residues long. From germline, CDR1 is SEHNR and CDR2 FQNEAQ (reference sequence). CDR3 amino acids: CASSDTTGNQPQHF. CDR3 bases: TGTGCCAGCAGCGACACGACAGGAAATCAGCCCCAGCATTTT.

V usage is TRBV4-2 and J usage is TRBJ1-1; TRBD1 might be the D (6 bases). V was shortened by 4 bases and J by 10 bases, with 19 bases between the two germline ends. Germline lookup yields CDR1 LGHNA and CDR2 YNFKEQ. This CDR3 contains 14 residues. The CDR3 nucleotides read TGTGCCAGCAGCCCGACGGGGGCACTTCTCGGAGCTTTCTTT. This encodes CASSPTGALLGAFF.

The genes are TRBV7-2 and TRBJ2-1; D is perhaps TRBD1 or TRBD2 (5 bases each). V shed 4 bases and J shed 8 bases, with 18 bases lying between them. Germline V lookup: CDR1 SGHTA, CDR2 FQGNSA. The CDR3 has 15 amino acids. For the CDR3, the DNA is TGTGCCAGCAGCTCCCGACGTGGGGGTTTGGATGAGCAGTTCTTC. Its protein is CASSSRRGGLDEQFF.

This clone has a single count. This chain joins TRBV15 and TRBJ2-3; TRBD2 agrees at 8 bases. CDR1 LNHNV and CDR2 YYDKDF come from the germline V gene (reference sequence). The CDR3 has 16 amino acids. V lost 3 bases to trimming and J lost 2 bases; unmatched junction nucleotides: 7. The CDR3 is CATSSPGRELTDTQYF. The CDR3 region has the DNA TGTGCCACCAGCAGTCCCGGGAGGGAACTCACAGATACGCAGTATTTT.

The rearrangement joins TRBV10-3 to TRBJ2-3; D is perhaps TRBD1 (5 bases). The V and J ends lost 3 bases and 0 bases respectively, with 10 bases between them. CDR1 ENHRY and CDR2 SYGVKD come from the germline V gene. The CDR3 extends over 15 amino acids. CDR3 amino acids: CAISESAGSTDTQYF. CDR3 in DNA: TGTGCCATCAGTGAATCGGCAGGGAGCACAGATACGCAGTATTTT.

The chain is built from TRBV6-1 and TRBJ1-1; 8 bases align to TRBD1. Germline CDR1 and CDR2: MNHNS and SASEGT. Unmatched junction bases numbered 3, after V lost 7 bases and J lost 5 bases. The CDR3 sequence is 12 residues long. This CDR3 reads CASTTGGTEAFF. CDR3 DNA sequence: TGTGCCAGCACTACAGGGGGAACTGAAGCTTTCTTT.

The chain employs TRBV29-1 and TRBJ2-3, with D uncertain. Germline CDR1 SQVTM, CDR2 ANQGSEA. V was shortened by 3 bases and J by 3 bases, with 7 bases between the two germline ends. The CDR3 totals 12 residues. The CDR3 reads CSVDGVTDTQYF. In nucleotides, the CDR3 is TGCAGCGTTGACGGAGTAACAGATACGCAGTATTTT.

Only a few counts were recorded for this clone. The genes are TRBV7-9 and TRBJ1-2; 9 nucleotides agree with TRBD1. V lost 2 bases to trimming and J lost 8 bases; unmatched junction nucleotides: 9. There are 15 residues in the CDR3. Germline assignment: CDR1 SEHNR and CDR2 FQNEAQ (reference sequence). The CDR3 region is CASSLSQQGARGYTF. The CDR3 nucleotides read TGTGCCAGCAGCTTATCCCAACAGGGGGCTCGCGGCTACACCTTC.

This clone was picked up a small number of times. The chain combines TRBV13 with TRBJ2-4; D is unclear. CDR3 length equals 14 residues. V shed 0 bases and J shed 3 bases, with 6 bases lying between them. Germline V gene lookup returns CDR1 PRHDT and CDR2 FYEKMQ (reference sequence). The CDR3 nucleotides are TGTGCCAGCAGCTTAGGATGGGGCAAAAACATTCAGTACTTC. Its translation: CASSLGWGKNIQYF.